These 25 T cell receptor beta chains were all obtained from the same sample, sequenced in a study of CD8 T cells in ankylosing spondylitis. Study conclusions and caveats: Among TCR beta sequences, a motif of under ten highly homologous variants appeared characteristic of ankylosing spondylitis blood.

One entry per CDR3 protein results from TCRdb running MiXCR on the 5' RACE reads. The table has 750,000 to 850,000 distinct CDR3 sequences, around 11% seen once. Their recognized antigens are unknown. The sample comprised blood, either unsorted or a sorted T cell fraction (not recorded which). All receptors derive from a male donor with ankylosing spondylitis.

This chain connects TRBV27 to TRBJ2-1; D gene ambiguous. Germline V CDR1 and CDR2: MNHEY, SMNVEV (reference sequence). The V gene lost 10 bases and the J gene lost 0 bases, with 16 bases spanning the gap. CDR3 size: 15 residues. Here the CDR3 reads CANPIVRVSYNEQFF. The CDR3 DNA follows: TGTGCCAACCCTATTGTCCGAGTCTCCTACAATGAGCAGTTCTTC.

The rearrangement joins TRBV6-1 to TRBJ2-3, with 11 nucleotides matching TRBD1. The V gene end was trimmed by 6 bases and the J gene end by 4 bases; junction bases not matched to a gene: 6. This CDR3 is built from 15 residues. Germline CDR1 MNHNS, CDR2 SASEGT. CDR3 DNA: TGTGCCAGCAGAGGGGACAGGGGGGGGTCAGATACGCAGTATTTT. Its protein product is CASRGDRGGSDTQYF.

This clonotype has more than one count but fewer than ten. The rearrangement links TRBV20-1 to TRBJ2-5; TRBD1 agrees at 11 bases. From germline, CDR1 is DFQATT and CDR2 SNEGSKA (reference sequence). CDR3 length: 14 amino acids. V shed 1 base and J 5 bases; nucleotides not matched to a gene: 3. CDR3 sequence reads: CSARGTGGAETQYF. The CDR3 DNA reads TGCAGTGCTAGAGGGACAGGGGGCGCGGAGACCCAGTACTTC.

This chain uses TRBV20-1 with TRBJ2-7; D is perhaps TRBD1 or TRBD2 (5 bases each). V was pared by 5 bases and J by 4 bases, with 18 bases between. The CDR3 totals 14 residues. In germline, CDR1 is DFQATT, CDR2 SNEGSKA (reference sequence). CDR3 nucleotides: TGCAGTGCTCCCAGGGCGGGCGCAGGGTACGAGCAGTACTTC. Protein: CSAPRAGAGYEQYF.

CDR3 loop: CASSLISGRVYEQYF. In DNA form, the CDR3 reads TGTGCCAGCAGCTTAATTAGTGGCAGGGTCTACGAGCAGTACTTC. The V gene is TRBV7-2, the J gene TRBJ2-7; TRBD1 might be the D (5 bases). Trimming removed 2 bases from V and 3 bases from J, with 14 bases in between. This CDR3 has 15 amino acids. The germline CDR1 and CDR2 sequences are SGHTA and FQGNSA.

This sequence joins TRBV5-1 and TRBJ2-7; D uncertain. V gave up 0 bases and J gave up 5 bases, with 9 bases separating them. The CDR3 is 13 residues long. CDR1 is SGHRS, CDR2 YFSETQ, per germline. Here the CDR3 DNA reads TGCGCCAGCAGCTTGGGACTTGTTAACGAGCAGTACTTC. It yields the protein CASSLGLVNEQYF.

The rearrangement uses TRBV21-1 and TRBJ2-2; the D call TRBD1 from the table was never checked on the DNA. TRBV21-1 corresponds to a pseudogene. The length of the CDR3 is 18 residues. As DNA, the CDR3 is TGTGCCAGCAGCCCGAAAGGTGGAGAGGGACAGAACACCGGGGAGCTGTTTTTT. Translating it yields CASSPKGGEGQNTGELFF.

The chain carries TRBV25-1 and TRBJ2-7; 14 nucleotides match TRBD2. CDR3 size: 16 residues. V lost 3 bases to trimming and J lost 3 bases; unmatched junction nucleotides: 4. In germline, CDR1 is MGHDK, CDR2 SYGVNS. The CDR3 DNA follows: TGTGCCAGCAGTGACCCGGGGACTAGCGGGAGCTACGAGCAGTACTTC. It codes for CASSDPGTSGSYEQYF.

The CDR3 protein is CASSLAPPAGVLSYEQYF. The CDR3 DNA reads as TGTGCCAGCAGCTTAGCCCCTCCCGCAGGGGTATTATCCTACGAGCAGTACTTC. The chain links TRBV7-2 to TRBJ2-7; TRBD1 is a possible D gene (6 bases). Between the trimmed V and J ends, which lost 0 bases and 1 base, there was a span of 19 bases. Germline V lookup: CDR1 SGHTA, CDR2 FQGNSA. CDR3 length: 18 residues.

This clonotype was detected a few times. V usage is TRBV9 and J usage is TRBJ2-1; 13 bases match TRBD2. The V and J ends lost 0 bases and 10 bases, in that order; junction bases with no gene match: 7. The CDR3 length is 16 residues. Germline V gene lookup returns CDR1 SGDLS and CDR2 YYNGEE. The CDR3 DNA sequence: TGTGCCAGCAGCGTAGGAGGACTAGCGGGAGTGAGAGAGCAGTTCTTC. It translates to CASSVGGLAGVREQFF.

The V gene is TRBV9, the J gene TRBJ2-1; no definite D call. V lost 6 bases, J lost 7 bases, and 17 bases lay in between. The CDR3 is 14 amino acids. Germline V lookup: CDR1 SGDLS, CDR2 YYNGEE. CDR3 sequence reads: CASTYSASSNEQFF. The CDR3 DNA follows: TGTGCCAGCACCTACTCTGCCTCCTCTAATGAGCAGTTCTTC.

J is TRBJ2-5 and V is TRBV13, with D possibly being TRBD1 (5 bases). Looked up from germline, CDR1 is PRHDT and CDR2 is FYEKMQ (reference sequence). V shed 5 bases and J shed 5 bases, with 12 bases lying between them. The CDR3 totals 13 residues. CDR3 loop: CASSQRKGETQYF. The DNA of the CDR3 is TGTGCCAGCAGCCAAAGAAAGGGGGAGACCCAGTACTTC.

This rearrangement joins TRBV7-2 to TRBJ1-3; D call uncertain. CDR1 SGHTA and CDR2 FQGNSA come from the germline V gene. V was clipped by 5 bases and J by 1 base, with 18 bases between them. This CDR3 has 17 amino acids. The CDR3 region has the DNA TGTGCCAGCAGCCAACAACTTCATCCCCCTTCTGGAAACACCATATATTTT. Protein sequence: CASSQQLHPPSGNTIYF. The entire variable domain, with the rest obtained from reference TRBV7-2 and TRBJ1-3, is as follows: GAGVSQSPSNKVTEKGKDVELRCDPISGHTALYWYRQSLGQGLEFLIYFQGNSAPDKSGLPSDRFSAERTGGSVSTLTIQRTQQEDSAVYLCASSQQLHPPSGNTIYFGEGSWLTVV.

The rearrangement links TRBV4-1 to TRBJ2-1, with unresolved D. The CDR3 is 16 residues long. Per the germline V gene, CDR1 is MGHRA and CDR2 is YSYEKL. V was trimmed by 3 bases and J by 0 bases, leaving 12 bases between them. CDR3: CASSHGVIPSYNEQFF. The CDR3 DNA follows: TGCGCCAGCAGCCACGGAGTGATACCCTCCTACAATGAGCAGTTCTTC.

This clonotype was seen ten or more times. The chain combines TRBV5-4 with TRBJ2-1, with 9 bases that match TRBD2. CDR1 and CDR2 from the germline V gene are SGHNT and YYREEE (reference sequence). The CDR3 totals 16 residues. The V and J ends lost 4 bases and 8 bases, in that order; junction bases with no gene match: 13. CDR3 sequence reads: CASSPRTSAGRHEQFF. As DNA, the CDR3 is TGTGCCAGCAGCCCGCGGACTAGCGCGGGGAGGCATGAGCAGTTCTTC.

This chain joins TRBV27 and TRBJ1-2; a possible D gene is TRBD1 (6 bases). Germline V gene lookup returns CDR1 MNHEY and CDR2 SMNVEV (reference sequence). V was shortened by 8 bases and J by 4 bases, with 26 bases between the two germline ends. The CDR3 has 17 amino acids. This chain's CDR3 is CASGRGLRGSESYGYTF. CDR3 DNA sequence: TGTGCCAGCGGGAGGGGGTTGAGGGGCTCGGAGAGCTATGGCTACACCTTC.

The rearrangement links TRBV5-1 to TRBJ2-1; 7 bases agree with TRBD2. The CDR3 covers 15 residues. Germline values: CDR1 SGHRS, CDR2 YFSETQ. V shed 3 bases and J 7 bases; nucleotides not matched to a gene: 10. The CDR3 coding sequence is TGCGCCAGCAGCTACAATCTCGGGCGGGGGAATGAGCAGTTCTTC. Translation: CASSYNLGRGNEQFF.

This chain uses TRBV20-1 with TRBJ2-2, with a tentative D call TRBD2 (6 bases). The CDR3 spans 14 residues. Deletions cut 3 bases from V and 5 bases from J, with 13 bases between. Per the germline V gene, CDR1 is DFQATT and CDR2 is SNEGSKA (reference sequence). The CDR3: CSARVGGVTGELFF. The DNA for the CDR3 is TGCAGTGCTAGGGTCGGGGGAGTTACCGGGGAGCTGTTTTTT.

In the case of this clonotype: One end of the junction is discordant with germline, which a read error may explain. CDR3: CCARLTGGLDVNTEAFF. CDR3 sequence (DNA): TGCTGTGCTCGCTTGACAGGGGGTCTGGACGTGAACACTGAAGCTTTCTTT. This chain connects TRBV20-1 to TRBJ1-1, with 9 nucleotides matching TRBD1. Germline values: CDR1 DFQATT, CDR2 SNEGSKA (reference sequence). This CDR3 is 17 amino acids long.

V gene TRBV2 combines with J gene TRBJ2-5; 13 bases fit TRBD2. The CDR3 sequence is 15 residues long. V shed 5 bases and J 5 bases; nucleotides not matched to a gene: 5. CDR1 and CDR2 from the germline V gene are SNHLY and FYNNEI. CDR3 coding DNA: TGTGCCAGCAGTCGGACTAGCGGGAGCTACGAGACCCAGTACTTC. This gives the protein CASSRTSGSYETQYF.

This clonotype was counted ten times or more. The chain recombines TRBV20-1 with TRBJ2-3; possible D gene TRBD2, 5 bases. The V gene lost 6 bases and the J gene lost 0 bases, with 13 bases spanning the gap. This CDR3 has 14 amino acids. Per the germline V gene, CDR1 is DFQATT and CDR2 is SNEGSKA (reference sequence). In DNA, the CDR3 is TGCAGTGCCGCACTAGGATTTAGCACAGATACGCAGTATTTT. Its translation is CSAALGFSTDTQYF.

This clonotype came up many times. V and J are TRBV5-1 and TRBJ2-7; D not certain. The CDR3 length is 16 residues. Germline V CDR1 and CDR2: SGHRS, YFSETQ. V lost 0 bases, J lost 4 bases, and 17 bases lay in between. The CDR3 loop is CASSLAPQVPVYEQYF. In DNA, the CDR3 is TGCGCCAGCAGCTTGGCCCCACAAGTTCCCGTATACGAGCAGTACTTC.

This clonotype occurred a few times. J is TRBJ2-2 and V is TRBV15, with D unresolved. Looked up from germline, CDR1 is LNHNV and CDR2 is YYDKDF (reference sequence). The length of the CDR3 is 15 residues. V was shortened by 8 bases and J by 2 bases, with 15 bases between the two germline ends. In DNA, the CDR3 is TGTGCCACCTCTACTATGGGCTCAAACACCGGGGAGCTGTTTTTT. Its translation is CATSTMGSNTGELFF.

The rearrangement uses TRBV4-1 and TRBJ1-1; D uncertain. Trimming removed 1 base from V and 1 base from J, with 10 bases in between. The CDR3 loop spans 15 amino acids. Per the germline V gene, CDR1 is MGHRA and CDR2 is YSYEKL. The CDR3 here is CASSQGQQWNTEAFF. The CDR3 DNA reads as TGCGCCAGCAGCCAAGGGCAACAATGGAACACTGAAGCTTTCTTT.

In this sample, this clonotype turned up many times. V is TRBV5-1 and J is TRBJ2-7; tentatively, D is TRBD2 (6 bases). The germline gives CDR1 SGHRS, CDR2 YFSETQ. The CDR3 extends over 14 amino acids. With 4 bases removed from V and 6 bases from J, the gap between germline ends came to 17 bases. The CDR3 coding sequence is TGCGCCAGCAGCGTTTGGACCGGGGACTCCGAGCAGTACTTC. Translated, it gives CASSVWTGDSEQYF.